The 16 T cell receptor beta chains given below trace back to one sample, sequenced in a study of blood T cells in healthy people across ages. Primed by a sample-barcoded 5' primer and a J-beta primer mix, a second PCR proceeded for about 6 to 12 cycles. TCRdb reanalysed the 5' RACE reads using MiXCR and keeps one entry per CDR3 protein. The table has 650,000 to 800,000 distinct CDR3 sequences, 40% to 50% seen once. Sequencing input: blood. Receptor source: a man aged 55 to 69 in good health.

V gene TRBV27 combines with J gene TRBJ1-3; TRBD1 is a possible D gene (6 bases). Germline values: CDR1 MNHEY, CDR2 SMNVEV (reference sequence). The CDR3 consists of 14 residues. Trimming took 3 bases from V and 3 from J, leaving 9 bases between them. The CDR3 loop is CASSLGAGGNTIYF. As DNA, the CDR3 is TGTGCCAGCAGTTTGGGGGCTGGTGGAAACACCATATATTTT.

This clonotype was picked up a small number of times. CDR3 sequence reads: CASSLMTGGTDTQYF. For the CDR3, the DNA is TGCGCCAGCAGCTTGATGACAGGGGGTACAGATACGCAGTATTTT. The chain couples TRBV5-1 to TRBJ2-3; TRBD1 agrees at 9 bases. Trimming took 1 base from V and 3 from J; bases not matched to a gene: 3. The CDR3 has 15 residues. In germline, CDR1 is SGHRS, CDR2 YFSETQ.

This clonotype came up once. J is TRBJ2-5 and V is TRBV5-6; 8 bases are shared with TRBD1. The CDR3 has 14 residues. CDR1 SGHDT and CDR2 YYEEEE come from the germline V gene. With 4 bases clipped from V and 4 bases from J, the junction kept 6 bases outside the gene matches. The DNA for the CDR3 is TGTGCCAGCAGCGCGGACAGGGAAGGAGAGACCCAGTACTTC. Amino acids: CASSADREGETQYF.

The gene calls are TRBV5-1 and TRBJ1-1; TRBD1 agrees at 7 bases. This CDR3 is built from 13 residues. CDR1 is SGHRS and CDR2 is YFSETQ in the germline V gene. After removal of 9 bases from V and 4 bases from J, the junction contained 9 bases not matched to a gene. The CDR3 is CATRQTGSTEAFF. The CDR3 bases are TGCGCCACCCGACAGACAGGGTCCACTGAAGCTTTCTTT.

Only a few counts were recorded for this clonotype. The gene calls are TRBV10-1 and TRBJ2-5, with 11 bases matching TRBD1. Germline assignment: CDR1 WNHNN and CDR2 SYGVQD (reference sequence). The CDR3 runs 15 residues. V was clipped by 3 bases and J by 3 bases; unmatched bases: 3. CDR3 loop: CASSDGQGAKETQYF. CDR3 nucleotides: TGCGCCAGCAGTGATGGACAGGGGGCCAAAGAGACCCAGTACTTC.

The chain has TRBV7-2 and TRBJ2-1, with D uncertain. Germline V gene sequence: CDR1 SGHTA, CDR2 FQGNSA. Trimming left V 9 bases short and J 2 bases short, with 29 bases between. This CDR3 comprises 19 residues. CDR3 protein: CARANQVRRHDPTYNEQFF. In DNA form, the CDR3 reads TGTGCCAGAGCAAACCAGGTCCGACGCCACGATCCGACCTACAATGAGCAGTTCTTC.

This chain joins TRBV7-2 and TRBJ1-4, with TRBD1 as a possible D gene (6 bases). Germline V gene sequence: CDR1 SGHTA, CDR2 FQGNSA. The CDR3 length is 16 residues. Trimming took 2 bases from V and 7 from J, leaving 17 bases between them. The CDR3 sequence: CASSLIAGGRGEKLFF. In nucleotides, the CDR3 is TGTGCCAGCAGCTTAATCGCCGGGGGCAGGGGTGAAAAACTGTTTTTT.

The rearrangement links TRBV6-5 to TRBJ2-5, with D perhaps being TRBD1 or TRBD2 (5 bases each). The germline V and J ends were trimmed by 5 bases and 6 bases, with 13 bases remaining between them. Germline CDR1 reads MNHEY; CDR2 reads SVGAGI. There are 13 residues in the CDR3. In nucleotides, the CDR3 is TGTGCCAGCAGTACAGGACTCGTAAAGACCCAGTACTTC. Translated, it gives CASSTGLVKTQYF.

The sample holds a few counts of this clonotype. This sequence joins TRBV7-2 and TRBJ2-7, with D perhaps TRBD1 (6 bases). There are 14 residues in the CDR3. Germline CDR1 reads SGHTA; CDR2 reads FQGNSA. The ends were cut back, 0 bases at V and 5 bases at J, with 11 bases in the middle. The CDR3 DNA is TGTGCCAGCAGCTTAGCCAGGGGAGTTGACGAGCAGTACTTC. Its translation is CASSLARGVDEQYF.

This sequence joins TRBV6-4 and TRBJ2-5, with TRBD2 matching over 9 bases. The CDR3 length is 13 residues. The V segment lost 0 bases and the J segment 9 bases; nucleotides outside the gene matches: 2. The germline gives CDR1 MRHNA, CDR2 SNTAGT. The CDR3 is CASSDSASGAQYF. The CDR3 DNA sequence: TGTGCCAGCAGTGACTCGGCTAGCGGGGCCCAGTACTTC.

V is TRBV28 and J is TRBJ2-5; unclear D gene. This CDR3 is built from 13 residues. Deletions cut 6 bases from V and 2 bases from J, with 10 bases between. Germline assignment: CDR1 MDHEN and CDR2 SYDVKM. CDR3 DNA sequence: TGTGCCAGCAGCACGGTGGCTCAAGAGACCCAGTACTTC. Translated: CASSTVAQETQYF.

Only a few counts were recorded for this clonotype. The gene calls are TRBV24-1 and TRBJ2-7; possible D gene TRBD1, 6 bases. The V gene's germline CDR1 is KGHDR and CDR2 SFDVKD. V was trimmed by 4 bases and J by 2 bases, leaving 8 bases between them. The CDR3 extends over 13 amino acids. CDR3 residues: CATSEWTAYEQYF. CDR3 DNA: TGTGCCACCAGTGAGTGGACAGCCTACGAGCAGTACTTC.

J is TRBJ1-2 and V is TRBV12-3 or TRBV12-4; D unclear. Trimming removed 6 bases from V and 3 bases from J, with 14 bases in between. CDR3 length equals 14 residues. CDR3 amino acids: CASRAPWPDYGYTF. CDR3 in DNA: TGTGCCAGCAGAGCCCCGTGGCCCGACTATGGCTACACCTTC.

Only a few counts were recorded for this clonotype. The CDR3 loop reads CASSLVGSSNEKLFF. CDR3 DNA: TGTGCCAGCAGTTTGGTGGGATCCTCTAATGAAAAACTGTTTTTT. This sequence joins TRBV28 and TRBJ1-4; D unresolved. Per germline, CDR1 MDHEN and CDR2 SYDVKM. The V and J ends lost 3 bases and 3 bases respectively, with 11 bases between them. The CDR3 is 15 amino acids.

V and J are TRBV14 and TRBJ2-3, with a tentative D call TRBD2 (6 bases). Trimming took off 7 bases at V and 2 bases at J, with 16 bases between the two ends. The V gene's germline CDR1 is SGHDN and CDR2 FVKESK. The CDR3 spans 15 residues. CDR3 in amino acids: CASTSRSGPTDTQYF. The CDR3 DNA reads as TGTGCCAGCACCTCAAGAAGCGGGCCCACAGATACGCAGTATTTT.

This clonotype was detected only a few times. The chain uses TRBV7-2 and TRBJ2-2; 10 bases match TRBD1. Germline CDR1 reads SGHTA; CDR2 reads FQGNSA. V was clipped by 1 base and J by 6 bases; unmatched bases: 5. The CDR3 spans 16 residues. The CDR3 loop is CASSLDADRGSGELFF. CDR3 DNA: TGTGCCAGCAGCTTAGACGCGGACAGGGGGTCCGGGGAGCTGTTTTTT.